This T cell receptor (beta chain) is from a study of cytomegalovirus exposure and HLA in healthy donors. Whole-study findings and limits: Most of the TCR beta V segments (in an earlier analysis) were productive either about 87% or about 30% of the time. Most sequenced TCRs were rare (though some public TCRs occurred in many donors).

The primer mix had 60 Vbeta and 13 Jbeta primers. Produced via immunoSEQ multiplex PCR; TCRdb's table is partial and in-frame only. Here the sample spans 130,000 or so clones, 74% being singletons. Turning to this clone: What it recognizes is unknown.

The CDR3 totals 15 residues. With 6 bases removed from V and 0 bases from J, the gap between germline ends came to 13 bases. Germline CDR1 is SGDLS and CDR2 is YYNGEE. The V gene is TRBV9, the J gene TRBJ1-3; D is perhaps TRBD1 (6 bases). Sequencing was carried out using PBMCs. This receptor was identified in a male donor in good health and CMV-seronegative. CDR3 residues: CASNPDSNSGNTIYF. The CDR3 DNA reads as TGTGCCAGCAATCCGGACAGTAACTCTGGAAACACCATATATTTT.